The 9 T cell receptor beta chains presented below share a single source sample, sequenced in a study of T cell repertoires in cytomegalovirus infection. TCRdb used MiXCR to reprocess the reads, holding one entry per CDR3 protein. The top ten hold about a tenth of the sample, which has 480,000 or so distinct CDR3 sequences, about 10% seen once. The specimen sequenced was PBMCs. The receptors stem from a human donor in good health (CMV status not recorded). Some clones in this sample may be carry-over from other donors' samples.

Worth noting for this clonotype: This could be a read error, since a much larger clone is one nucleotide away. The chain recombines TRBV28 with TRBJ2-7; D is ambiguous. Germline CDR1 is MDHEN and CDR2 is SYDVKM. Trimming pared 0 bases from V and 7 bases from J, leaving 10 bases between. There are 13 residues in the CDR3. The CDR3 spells CASSLWVEGEQYF. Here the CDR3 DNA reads TGTGCCAGCAGTTTATGGGTAGAAGGTGAGCAGTACTTC. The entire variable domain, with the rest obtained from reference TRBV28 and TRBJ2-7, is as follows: DVKVTQSSRYLVKRTGEKVFLECVQDMDHENMFWYRQDPGLGLRLIYFSYDVKMKEKGDIPEGYSVSREKKERFSLILESASTNQTSMYLCASSLWVEGEQYFGPGTRLTVT.

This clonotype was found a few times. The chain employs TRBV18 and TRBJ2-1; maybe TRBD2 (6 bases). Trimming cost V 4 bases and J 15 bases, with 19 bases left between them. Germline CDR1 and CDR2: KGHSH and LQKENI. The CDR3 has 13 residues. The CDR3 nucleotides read TGTGCCAGCTCACGAGAAGTGGGGGGTCAAGCGTTCTTC. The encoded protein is CASSREVGGQAFF.

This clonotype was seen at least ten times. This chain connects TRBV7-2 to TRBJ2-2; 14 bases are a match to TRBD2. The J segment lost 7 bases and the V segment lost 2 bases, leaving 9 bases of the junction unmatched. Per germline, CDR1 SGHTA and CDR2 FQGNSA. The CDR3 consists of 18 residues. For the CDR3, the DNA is TGTGCCAGCAGCTTAACGGGAGGACTAGCGGGAGGACTCGGGGAGCTGTTTTTT. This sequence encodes CASSLTGGLAGGLGELFF.

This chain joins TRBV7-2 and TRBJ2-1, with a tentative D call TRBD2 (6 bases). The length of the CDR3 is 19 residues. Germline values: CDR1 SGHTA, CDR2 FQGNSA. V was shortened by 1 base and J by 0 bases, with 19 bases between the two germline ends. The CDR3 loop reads CASSLGGSLSGTSYNEQFF. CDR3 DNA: TGTGCCAGCAGCTTAGGGGGAAGCCTTAGCGGCACCTCCTACAATGAGCAGTTCTTC.

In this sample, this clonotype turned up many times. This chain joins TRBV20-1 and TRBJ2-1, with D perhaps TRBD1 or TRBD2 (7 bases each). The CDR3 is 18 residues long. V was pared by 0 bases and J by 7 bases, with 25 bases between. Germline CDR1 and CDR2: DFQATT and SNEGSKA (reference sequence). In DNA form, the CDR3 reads TGCAGTGCTAGAGATCTCTCAAGACTAGCAGGGGGTAAAAATGAGCAGTTCTTC. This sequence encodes CSARDLSRLAGGKNEQFF.

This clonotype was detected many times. CDR3 sequence: CASSSAVRSLWGYTF. For the CDR3, the DNA is TGTGCCAGCAGCTCCGCAGTCAGATCCTTATGGGGCTACACCTTC. This chain connects TRBV5-8 to TRBJ1-2, with no clear D. CDR1 is SGHTS and CDR2 is YDEGEE in the germline V gene. This CDR3 has 15 residues. Trimming cost V 3 bases and J 8 bases, with 20 bases left between them.

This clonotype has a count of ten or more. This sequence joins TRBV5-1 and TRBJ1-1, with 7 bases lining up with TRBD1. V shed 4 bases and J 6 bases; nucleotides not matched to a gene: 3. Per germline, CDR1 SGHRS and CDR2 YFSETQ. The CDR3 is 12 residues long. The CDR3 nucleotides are TGCGCCAGCAGCGGGGGGACAGCTGAAGCTTTCTTT. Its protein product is CASSGGTAEAFF.

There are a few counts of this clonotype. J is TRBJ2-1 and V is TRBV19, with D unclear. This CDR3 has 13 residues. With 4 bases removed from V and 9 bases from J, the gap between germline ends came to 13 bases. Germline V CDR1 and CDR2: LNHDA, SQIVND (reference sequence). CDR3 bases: TGTGCCAGTAGTAAACGGTTATCGGGTGAGCAGTTCTTC. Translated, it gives CASSKRLSGEQFF.

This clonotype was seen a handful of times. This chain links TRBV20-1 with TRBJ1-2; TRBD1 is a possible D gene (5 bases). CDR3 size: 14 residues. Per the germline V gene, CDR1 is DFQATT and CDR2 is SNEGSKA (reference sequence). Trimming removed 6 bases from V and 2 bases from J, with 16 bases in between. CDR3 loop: CSAYGTPNNYGYTF. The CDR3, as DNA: TGCAGTGCCTACGGGACTCCTAACAACTATGGCTACACCTTC.